This passage covers 16 T cell receptor beta chains from one sample sequenced in a study of technical replicates of blood from a few donors. Profiled with immunoSEQ multiplex PCR; TCRdb holds only in-frame clones, not every one. Here the sample spans approximately 84,000 clones, roughly 98% being singletons. The sequenced material came from T cells isolated from PBMCs. The receptors come from a human donor in good health.

The chain employs TRBV7-6 and TRBJ1-2, with TRBD1 identical over 10 bases. The V gene end was trimmed by 2 bases and the J gene end by 7 bases; junction bases not matched to a gene: 13. Germline CDR1 is SGHVS and CDR2 is FNYEAQ. The CDR3 contains 17 residues. CDR3 sequence: CASSLTWGTGALSGYTF. The DNA of the CDR3 is TGTGCCAGCAGCTTAACATGGGGGACAGGGGCTTTGAGTGGCTACACCTTC.

The genes are TRBV6-6 and TRBJ1-2, with TRBD1 matching over 9 bases. J gave up 8 bases and V 5 bases, and 6 bases lay outside the gene matches. CDR1 and CDR2 (germline): MNHNY, SVGAGI (reference sequence). The CDR3 has 13 amino acids. The CDR3, as DNA: TGTGCCAGCAGTCCCGGGACAGGGCTGGGCTACACCTTC. Translating it yields CASSPGTGLGYTF.

In nucleotides, the CDR3 is TGTGCCAGCGAACCTCGGGCAGGGGCCAGTGAGGCCCAGTACTTC. It is translated as CASEPRAGASEAQYF. The chain has TRBV7-6 and TRBJ2-5; possibly TRBD1 for D (6 bases). From germline, CDR1 is SGHVS and CDR2 FNYEAQ. The CDR3 spans 15 residues. Deletions cut 8 bases from V and 9 bases from J, with 25 bases between.

This clone has a single count. The V call is TRBV15, the J call TRBJ1-1, with D tentatively TRBD1 (6 bases). CDR3 length: 16 residues. The V end lost 0 bases, the J end lost 0 bases, and 11 bases lay between the germline ends. The germline CDR1 and CDR2 sequences are LNHNV and YYDKDF (reference sequence). CDR3 region: CATSRDRDIMNTEAFF. In nucleotides, the CDR3 is TGTGCCACCAGCAGAGATAGGGACATTATGAACACTGAAGCTTTCTTT.

V gene TRBV6-6 combines with J gene TRBJ2-3, with D possibly being TRBD2 (6 bases). V was trimmed by 6 bases and J by 2 bases, leaving 9 bases between them. Germline V CDR1 and CDR2: MNHNY, SVGAGI (reference sequence). This CDR3 is built from 13 residues. Here the CDR3 reads CASSSGYTDTQYF. CDR3 nucleotides: TGTGCCAGCAGCAGCGGGTACACAGATACGCAGTATTTT.

The chain uses TRBV5-6 and TRBJ2-3; 10 nucleotides match TRBD2. Germline CDR1 SGHDT, CDR2 YYEEEE. J lost 4 bases, V lost 3 bases, and 11 bases had no gene match. The CDR3 consists of 17 residues. CDR3 amino acids: CASSSPLAGVEADTQYF. CDR3 sequence (DNA): TGTGCCAGCAGCTCACCTCTAGCGGGGGTAGAGGCAGATACGCAGTATTTT.

V and J are TRBV25-1 and TRBJ2-2; TRBD1 matches 7 bases. The J segment lost 4 bases and the V segment lost 5 bases, leaving 10 bases of the junction unmatched. The CDR3 runs to 16 residues. Germline CDR1 reads MGHDK; CDR2 reads SYGVNS. CDR3 nucleotide sequence: TGTGCCAGCAGTCCACGAGGACAGGCGACCACCGGGGAGCTGTTTTTT. Its protein product is CASSPRGQATTGELFF.

V and J are TRBV5-1 and TRBJ1-3; the match to TRBD1 covers 9 bases. The ends lost 4 bases at V and 1 base at J; junction bases unmatched: 12. The germline V gene has CDR1 SGHRS and CDR2 YFSETQ. The CDR3 extends over 18 amino acids. The CDR3 DNA is TGCGCCAGCAGCCCAGGACCGGGACAGGGAGCATCTGGAAACACCATATATTTT. It yields the protein CASSPGPGQGASGNTIYF.

This chain connects TRBV18 to TRBJ2-3; 9 bases map to TRBD2. The CDR3 contains 15 residues. J gave up 6 bases and V 2 bases, and 6 bases lay outside the gene matches. Germline V gene data show CDR1 as KGHSH and CDR2 as LQKENI. Here the CDR3 reads CASSPSSGSLDTQYF. In DNA, the CDR3 is TGTGCCAGCTCACCAAGTAGCGGGAGCCTGGATACGCAGTATTTT.

The chain couples TRBV18 to TRBJ2-2; possible D gene TRBD1, 6 bases. The CDR3 covers 17 residues. V lost 4 bases and J lost 1, with 16 bases in between. The germline gives CDR1 KGHSH, CDR2 LQKENI. CDR3 amino acids: CASSRLDRTLNTGELFF. The CDR3 DNA reads as TGTGCCAGCTCACGCCTCGACAGGACCTTGAACACCGGGGAGCTGTTTTTT.

The rearrangement links TRBV27 to TRBJ1-1, with D perhaps matching TRBD1 (6 bases). Looked up from germline, CDR1 is MNHEY and CDR2 is SMNVEV (reference sequence). The CDR3 runs to 13 residues. V shed 4 bases and J shed 4 bases, with 10 bases lying between them. CDR3 residues: CASSWTEGTEAFF. CDR3 nucleotides: TGTGCCAGCAGTTGGACAGAAGGCACTGAAGCTTTCTTT.

The rearrangement links TRBV14 to TRBJ2-1; D ambiguous. The CDR3 contains 14 residues. Trimming removed 0 bases at V and 6 bases at J, with 9 bases between. The germline gives CDR1 SGHDN, CDR2 FVKESK. The CDR3 spells CASSQEGSRNEQFF. CDR3 sequence (DNA): TGTGCCAGCAGCCAAGAGGGCAGCCGCAATGAGCAGTTCTTC.

The V gene is TRBV6-5, the J gene TRBJ1-5; D unclear. The V and J ends lost 0 bases and 9 bases respectively, with 6 bases between them. The CDR3 spans 12 residues. CDR1 MNHEY and CDR2 SVGAGI come from the germline V gene. The CDR3 DNA reads as TGTGCCAGCAGTTACTCGAGCGGGCCCCAGCATTTT. It encodes CASSYSSGPQHF.

This chain connects TRBV10-1 to TRBJ2-2; D uncertain. CDR1 WNHNN and CDR2 SYGVQD come from the germline V gene (reference sequence). V lost 10 bases and J lost 5, with 14 bases in between. The CDR3 runs 13 residues. In DNA form, the CDR3 reads TGCGCCACCTTAAGTACGGAGACCGGGGAGCTGTTTTTT. The encoded protein is CATLSTETGELFF.

The gene calls are TRBV6-5 and TRBJ2-7, with 11 bases identical to TRBD2. V lost 4 bases, J lost 3 bases, and 5 bases stayed unmatched. The CDR3 contains 15 residues. Per germline, CDR1 MNHEY and CDR2 SVGAGI. CDR3 bases: TGTGCCAGCAGTTCATCCGGGACTAGCGGCTACGAGCAGTACTTC. This translates into CASSSSGTSGYEQYF.

This clone was detected a few times. V usage is TRBV10-1 and J usage is TRBJ2-3, with D hard to call. CDR1 is WNHNN, CDR2 SYGVQD, per germline (reference sequence). The CDR3 length is 13 residues. V lost 1 base and J 6 bases, leaving 8 bases between the germline ends. CDR3 protein: CASSEFVFDTQYF. CDR3 sequence (DNA): TGCGCCAGCAGTGAGTTTGTCTTTGATACGCAGTATTTT.